Presented here are 30 T cell receptor beta chains from one specimen sequenced in a study of blood T cell repertoires in COVID-19 (dated by TCRdb to the early 2020s). The method was the immunoSEQ multiplex PCR assay. TCRdb stores this immuneACCESS table with in-frame sequences only. Part of the clones is absent; in the studies checked, under half of the shortfall reflects unresolved V genes, and no reason is known for the rest. The table for this sample lists roughly 150,000 clones; around three quarters of them were counted only once. The ten largest clones represent around 8.1% of the sample. Sequencing used peripheral blood. The receptors derive from a man aged 55 to 69 with acute or convalescent COVID-19.

This clone was observed a handful of times. The chain uses TRBV2 and TRBJ1-2; D call uncertain. This CDR3 contains 15 residues. The germline gives CDR1 SNHLY, CDR2 FYNNEI. Trimming pared 4 bases from V and 0 bases from J, leaving 12 bases between. This CDR3 reads CASSGVGSANYGYTF. In nucleotides, the CDR3 is TGTGCCAGCAGTGGGGTAGGGAGCGCTAACTATGGCTACACCTTC.

This sequence joins TRBV4-1 and TRBJ2-3; tentative D call: TRBD1 (6 bases). This CDR3 contains 15 residues. Germline CDR1 is MGHRA and CDR2 is YSYEKL. V was pared by 0 bases and J by 2 bases, with 9 bases between. The CDR3 DNA reads TGCGCCAGCAGCCAAGATTACAGGGCCACAGATACGCAGTATTTT. Protein sequence: CASSQDYRATDTQYF.

This sequence joins TRBV15 and TRBJ1-5; D gene ambiguous. V shed 3 bases and J shed 9 bases, with 21 bases lying between them. The CDR3 sequence is 16 residues long. In germline, CDR1 is LNHNV, CDR2 YYDKDF (reference sequence). This chain's CDR3 is CATSRRSGGSRGPQHF. DNA for the CDR3: TGTGCCACCAGCAGGAGGTCCGGAGGGTCCCGCGGGCCCCAGCATTTT.

V gene TRBV19 combines with J gene TRBJ1-5, with D possibly being TRBD1 (6 bases). The ends were cut back, 3 bases at V and 8 bases at J, with 20 bases in the middle. This CDR3 contains 16 residues. Germline CDR1 is LNHDA and CDR2 is SQIVND (reference sequence). CDR3 sequence reads: CASSIQNMAQGKPQHF. CDR3 DNA sequence: TGTGCCAGTAGTATCCAAAACATGGCTCAGGGGAAGCCCCAGCATTTT.

In its sample, this clone was seen once. The V call is TRBV5-1, the J call TRBJ1-2, with 7 bases matching TRBD1. V lost 4 bases, J lost 7 bases, and 7 bases stayed unmatched. The CDR3 has 13 amino acids. Germline V lookup: CDR1 SGHRS, CDR2 YFSETQ. The DNA for the CDR3 is TGCGCCAGCAGCCCTACAGGGGAAGGTGGCTACACCTTC. It specifies CASSPTGEGGYTF.

The chain joins TRBV29-1 to TRBJ2-7; TRBD1 agrees at 10 bases. CDR3 length equals 17 residues. V trimming: 1 base; J trimming: 4 bases; junction bases outside the gene matches: 13. Germline V gene data show CDR1 as SQVTM and CDR2 as ANQGSEA. The CDR3 DNA is TGCAGCGTTGAAGGGGGCTTAGCGGGACAGGGGTGGTACGAGCAGTACTTC. As protein: CSVEGGLAGQGWYEQYF.

The chain is built from TRBV6-5 and TRBJ2-7; TRBD1 matches at 9 bases. The J segment lost 4 bases and the V segment lost 6 bases, leaving 7 bases of the junction unmatched. Germline V lookup: CDR1 MNHEY, CDR2 SVGAGI. The CDR3 sequence is 14 residues long. Here the CDR3 DNA reads TGTGCCAGCAGGCGGGGACAGGGTGTTTACGAGCAGTACTTC. This gives the protein CASRRGQGVYEQYF.

This clone was detected a few times. The chain employs TRBV5-5 and TRBJ1-4; the D gene is possibly TRBD1 (5 bases). From germline, CDR1 is SGHKS and CDR2 YYEKEE (reference sequence). This CDR3 region has 15 residues. V was cut by 2 bases and J by 5 bases, with 13 bases left in between. The CDR3 DNA follows: TGTGCCAGCAGCTTCGACGCAGGGCTAAATGAAAAACTGTTTTTT. Translation gives CASSFDAGLNEKLFF.

V and J are TRBV5-1 and TRBJ1-2, with TRBD1 matching over 7 bases. This CDR3 spans 16 amino acids. Germline CDR1 is SGHRS and CDR2 is YFSETQ. V lost 4 bases and J lost 5; bases outside the gene matches: 14. The CDR3 loop reads CASSPSGQVYRYGYTF. CDR3 DNA sequence: TGCGCCAGCAGCCCATCCGGACAGGTTTATCGTTATGGCTACACCTTC.

This clone showed up just once. The rearrangement joins TRBV2 to TRBJ1-4; 7 nucleotides agree with TRBD1. The CDR3 contains 16 residues. The V gene's germline CDR1 is SNHLY and CDR2 FYNNEI. The trim removed 2 bases at V and 4 bases at J, leaving 7 bases unmatched. The CDR3 region has the DNA TGTGCCAGCAGTGAAATTGGGGGACAGATTAATGAAAAACTGTTTTTT. This encodes CASSEIGGQINEKLFF.

The rearrangement links TRBV7-2 to TRBJ1-6; possibly TRBD1 for D (6 bases). In germline, CDR1 is SGHTA, CDR2 FQGNSA. Trimming took off 1 base at V and 7 bases at J, with 11 bases between the two ends. The CDR3 is 15 amino acids. CDR3 DNA sequence: TGTGCCAGCAGCTTAGGAGGGGGACGAAATTCACCCCTCCACTTT. Translating it yields CASSLGGGRNSPLHF.

This chain uses TRBV29-1 with TRBJ2-7, with D possibly matching TRBD1 (5 bases). This CDR3 spans 12 amino acids. Trimming took off 1 base at V and 3 bases at J, with 7 bases between the two ends. CDR1 is SQVTM, CDR2 ANQGSEA, per germline. The CDR3 coding sequence is TGCAGCGTTGAAGGACAGAGCTACGAGCAGTACTTC. Amino acid sequence: CSVEGQSYEQYF.

V gene TRBV19 combines with J gene TRBJ1-6; tentative D call: TRBD1 (6 bases). Germline CDR1 is LNHDA and CDR2 is SQIVND (reference sequence). V lost 5 bases and J lost 10, with 18 bases in between. This CDR3 region has 15 residues. CDR3: CASSLGGAGKSPLHF. CDR3 sequence (DNA): TGTGCCAGTAGTCTTGGGGGGGCAGGGAAATCACCCCTCCACTTT.

The CDR3 sequence is CASSLGDRTQETQYF. The DNA of the CDR3 is TGCGCCAGCAGCTTGGGGGACAGGACACAAGAGACCCAGTACTTC. The chain links TRBV5-1 to TRBJ2-5; 8 nucleotides agree with TRBD1. Germline values: CDR1 SGHRS, CDR2 YFSETQ. V dropped 0 bases and J dropped 2; count of bases not matched to a gene: 3. The CDR3 sequence is 15 residues long.

The chain employs TRBV5-4 and TRBJ1-2, with 10 bases that match TRBD1. Per the germline V gene, CDR1 is SGHNT and CDR2 is YYREEE (reference sequence). The CDR3 sequence is 15 residues long. V lost 4 bases to trimming and J lost 4 bases; unmatched junction nucleotides: 7. The CDR3 reads CASSPGQGFSYGYTF. The CDR3 region has the DNA TGTGCCAGCAGCCCGGGACAGGGGTTCTCCTATGGCTACACCTTC.

The J gene is TRBJ2-2, the V gene TRBV12-3 or TRBV12-4; weak D call: TRBD2 (6 bases). The CDR3 extends over 12 amino acids. Trimming left V 3 bases short and J 7 bases short, with 6 bases between. The CDR3 is CASSLGGGELFF. The CDR3 nucleotides are TGTGCCAGCAGTTTGGGAGGCGGGGAGCTGTTTTTT.

The chain couples TRBV7-9 to TRBJ2-5; weak D call: TRBD2 (6 bases). The CDR3 has 14 residues. V lost 1 base to trimming and J lost 3 bases, with 9 bases between them. Germline values: CDR1 SEHNR, CDR2 FQNEAQ (reference sequence). The CDR3 nucleotides read TGTGCCAGCAGCTTAGGGTGGGGGGAAGAGACCCAGTACTTC. Translated: CASSLGWGEETQYF.

The table lists this clone with a few counts. The junction differs from germline at one of its ends, possibly a read error. The rearrangement uses TRBV12-3 or TRBV12-4 and TRBJ2-5; 9 nucleotides line up with TRBD2. There are 11 residues in the CDR3. CDR3 in DNA: TGTGCCAGCACAAGGGGACTAGCTTTCGACTTC. Translation: CASTRGLAFDF.

This clone occurred once. This chain joins TRBV6-1 and TRBJ2-2; 8 bases are a match to TRBD1. Trimming at V came to 2 bases and at J to 6 bases, leaving 5 bases not matched to a gene. Germline lookup yields CDR1 MNHNS and CDR2 SASEGT. The CDR3 contains 15 residues. CDR3 nucleotide sequence: TGTGCCAGCAGTGAAATGGACAGGGTATCCGGGGAGCTGTTTTTT. As protein: CASSEMDRVSGELFF.

This clone was counted a few times. J is TRBJ1-5 and V is TRBV5-6; a weak D match, TRBD1 (5 bases). This CDR3 comprises 15 residues. The germline V gene encodes CDR1 SGHDT and CDR2 YYEEEE. The V and J ends lost 4 bases and 5 bases respectively, with 16 bases between them. The CDR3 protein is CASSGGQGRHQPQHF. CDR3 in DNA: TGTGCCAGCAGCGGTGGGCAGGGAAGGCATCAGCCCCAGCATTTT.

V gene TRBV9 combines with J gene TRBJ1-3; D is unclear. Per germline, CDR1 SGDLS and CDR2 YYNGEE. V lost 0 bases and J lost 1, with 11 bases in between. The CDR3 has 16 amino acids. CDR3 amino acids: CASSVAHSPSGNTIYF. In DNA, the CDR3 is TGTGCCAGCAGCGTAGCGCACTCCCCTTCTGGAAACACCATATATTTT.

In this sample, this clone turned up once. V usage is TRBV3-1 (or the pseudogene TRBV3-2) and J usage is TRBJ1-2, with TRBD1 identical over 12 bases. This CDR3 comprises 15 residues. V was clipped by 2 bases and J by 7 bases; unmatched bases: 5. Germline V lookup: CDR1 LGHDT, CDR2 YNNKEL (reference sequence). The CDR3 DNA follows: TGTGCCAGCAGCCAATTAGGGACAGGGGGCGCTGGCTACACCTTC. Translated: CASSQLGTGGAGYTF.

The CDR3 reads CASSQAGLPNTGELFF. Here the CDR3 DNA reads TGCGCCAGCAGCCAGGCGGGGCTCCCAAACACCGGGGAGCTGTTTTTT. The J gene is TRBJ2-2, the V gene TRBV4-3; a weak D match, TRBD2 (6 bases). The CDR3 spans 16 residues. Between the trimmed V and J ends, which lost 3 bases and 2 bases, there was a span of 13 bases. Germline V gene data show CDR1 as LGHNA and CDR2 as YSLEER.

In its sample, this clone was seen once. The V gene is TRBV4-1, the J gene TRBJ2-7; perhaps TRBD1 as D (5 bases). Germline CDR1 is MGHRA and CDR2 is YSYEKL. The CDR3 is made up of 17 amino acids. V lost 2 bases and J 1 base, leaving 18 bases between the germline ends. The DNA of the CDR3 is TGCGCCAGCAGCCAACCCCCGAGGCAGGGTGGATCCTACGAGCAGTACTTC. This sequence encodes CASSQPPRQGGSYEQYF.

This clone was detected ten times or more. J is TRBJ1-2 and V is TRBV3-1 (or the pseudogene TRBV3-2); 7 bases line up with TRBD1. V shed 1 base and J 2 bases; nucleotides not matched to a gene: 10. CDR1 and CDR2 (germline): LGHDT, YNNKEL (reference sequence). This CDR3 is 17 amino acids long. The CDR3 DNA is TGTGCCAGCAGCCAAGCCGGGACAGCCTTTATCAACTATGGCTACACCTTC. Translating it yields CASSQAGTAFINYGYTF.

The chain is built from TRBV21-1 and TRBJ2-3; the D call in the table, TRBD2, was not verified against the DNA. TRBV21-1 is deemed a pseudogene. There are 16 residues in the CDR3. The CDR3 spells CASKLERGPLTDTQYF. The CDR3 bases are TGTGCCAGCAAACTAGAGCGGGGACCCCTCACGGATACGCAGTATTTT.

The chain employs TRBV9 and TRBJ2-1; 8 bases match TRBD1. This CDR3 region has 14 residues. Germline V lookup: CDR1 SGDLS, CDR2 YYNGEE. V dropped 0 bases and J dropped 8; count of bases not matched to a gene: 4. CDR3 residues: CASSVVGQGDEQFF. In nucleotides, the CDR3 is TGTGCCAGCAGCGTAGTAGGACAGGGCGATGAGCAGTTCTTC.

The V call is TRBV3-1 (or the pseudogene TRBV3-2), the J call TRBJ2-3; no reliable D call. The V gene lost 4 bases and the J gene lost 3 bases, with 8 bases spanning the gap. Germline V lookup: CDR1 LGHDT, CDR2 YNNKEL (reference sequence). The CDR3 is 13 amino acids. CDR3 amino acids: CASSLVPTDTQYF. CDR3 coding DNA: TGTGCCAGCAGCCTAGTCCCGACAGATACGCAGTATTTT.

The V call is TRBV20-1, the J call TRBJ2-1; a weak D match, TRBD1 (6 bases). V lost 4 bases and J lost 7, with 8 bases in between. The CDR3 totals 11 residues. Germline CDR1 DFQATT, CDR2 SNEGSKA (reference sequence). DNA of the CDR3: TGCAGTGCTACACAGGGTAATGAGCAGTTCTTC. Protein product: CSATQGNEQFF.

The J gene is TRBJ2-7, the V gene TRBV7-2, with TRBD1 as a possible D gene (5 bases). This CDR3 region has 15 residues. Trimming shortened V by 2 bases and J by 3 bases, and 14 bases separated the two germline ends. Germline V CDR1 and CDR2: SGHTA, FQGNSA. In DNA form, the CDR3 reads TGTGCCAGCAGCTTAACCCCGGGCAGGGACTACGAGCAGTACTTC. This encodes CASSLTPGRDYEQYF.